This entry describes one T cell receptor beta chain. Its target antigen remains unknown. Base qualities are missing; no much larger clone stands one base away. From the germline V gene, CDR1 is SGHAT and CDR2 is FQNNGV. Reading from cysteine to phenylalanine, the CDR3 counts 17 amino acids. Left in the record is the CDR3 DNA by itself, 51 bases read in frame from the first base. V is cut back by 2 bases and J by 6 bases, with 12 bases in the junction unmatched. The source of the sample is a study of OX40 agonist ivuxolimab in advanced cancers. With regard to the full study: Ivuxolimab, which targeted the costimulatory receptor OX40 (CD134), was an agonistic, fully human IgG2 monoclonal antibody. Intravenous ivuxolimab was administered to patients every 2 weeks at six dose levels: 0.01, 0.1, 0.3, 1.5, 3 and 10 mg/kg. Of the roughly 52 dose-escalation patients, hepatocellular carcinoma was present in 19, melanoma in some 15, renal cell carcinoma in 9 and head and neck cancer in 9. In the dose-escalation cohort, approximately 83% of patients were male, and the mean age was roughly 60 years with a range of about 20 to 80. Patients were allowed to have had prior anti-PD-1, anti-PD-L1 or anti-CTLA-4 therapy, and 30% to 40% of the dose-escalation patients had been treated with checkpoint inhibitors. Partial responses were achieved by three dose-escalation patients, of whom one had hepatocellular carcinoma and two had cutaneous melanoma. The purpose of peripheral TCRbeta sequencing was to test whether ivuxolimab changed TCR sequence diversity and led to clonal T-cell expansion. The monotherapy dose-escalation portion (N ≈ 52 patients) of the phase I ivuxolimab trial is reported in the paper.

The trial excluded patients who had a history of autoimmune disease or were on systemic immunosuppression. Peripheral blood for TCR sequencing was collected from all dose cohorts at baseline, on cycle 4 day 1, and on cycle 7 day 1. The samples were taken from a phase I, first-in-human, multicenter, open-label dose-escalation trial of ivuxolimab. The trial enrolled adults with locally advanced or metastatic head and neck squamous cell, hepatocellular, melanoma or renal cell carcinoma. CD4+ and CD8+ T cells were sorted separately from peripheral blood before TCR sequencing. What the authors observed across the whole study: After ivuxolimab, expanded clones were on average more numerous among CD8+ T cells than among CD4+ T cells. The antigen specificity of the peripheral T cells that underwent clonal expansion was not determined. Partial responders in the 0.1-3.0 mg/kg groups had among the lowest normalized peripheral clonal expansion, especially among CD8+ T cells. Clonal expansion of both CD4+ and CD8+ blood T cells was observed from baseline to week 6 at doses 0.1 to 3.0 mg/kg. Low levels of normalized T-cell clonal expansion were also seen in some patients who did not respond.

Genomic DNA was isolated from the sorted cells so that the TCRbeta CDR3 region could be sequenced. The immunoSEQ Assay was used to sequence the TCRbeta CDR3 regions. The clones in this table, taken by TCRdb from immuneACCESS, are in-frame only. Not every clone is retained; where verified, under half of the shortfall comes from an unresolved V gene, and the cause of the rest is unknown. For this sample the table gives about 12,000 clones, of which about 80% were detected only once. The biggest ten clones account for roughly a fifth of the sample. This TCR derives from an adult with an advanced solid tumor such as melanoma, head and neck, liver or kidney cancer. Sequenced material: CD4+ or CD8+ T cells sorted from blood, taken in a trial of the OX40 agonist ivuxolimab. The receptor chain draws on TRBV11-2 and TRBJ1-4, with 7 bases in between that match TRBD1. The sequenced DNA is TGTGCCAGCAGCTTATACTTCGGGACAGTGAGTGATGAAAAACTGTTTTTT. It translates to CASSLYFGTVSDEKLFF.